The 19 T cell receptor beta chains below all came from one sample that was sequenced in a study of vaccination effects on CD4 cells after COVID-19. No cognate antigen is known for these TCRs. Sequenced by immunoSEQ multiplex PCR; TCRdb stores in-frame clones only, minus some. The data show 8,500 to 13,000 clones, around 70% seen once. ViraFEST used viral peptide pools to expand antigen-specific CD4+ T cells before sequencing. Isolation of CD4+ T cells took place after ten to eleven days of culture. Here the sequenced sample was CD4+ T cells from PBMCs cultured with HCoV-229E spike peptides, taken before COVID-19 vaccination. These receptors all come from a human donor who received a COVID-19 vaccine.

This clone was counted a single time. This sequence joins TRBV9 and TRBJ1-2, with TRBD1 matching over 10 bases. Germline CDR1 reads SGDLS; CDR2 reads YYNGEE. This CDR3 spans 17 amino acids. Trimming removed 4 bases from V and 5 bases from J; junction bases left unmatched: 14. The CDR3 DNA reads as TGTGCCAGCAGCATAGGGGGAGGACCGGGACAGGGGTATGGCTACACCTTC. It translates to CASSIGGGPGQGYGYTF.

The rearrangement uses TRBV18 and TRBJ2-7; tentatively, D is TRBD1 (6 bases). The V end was cut by 6 bases, the J end by 5 bases, with 14 bases between. CDR3 size: 13 residues. In germline, CDR1 is KGHSH, CDR2 LQKENI. This chain's CDR3 is CASSPRAGDEQYF. The CDR3, as DNA: TGTGCCAGCTCCCCCAGGGCAGGGGACGAGCAGTACTTC.

This clone was counted between two and nine times. V gene TRBV4-1 combines with J gene TRBJ2-1; 9 bases map to TRBD1. Looked up from germline, CDR1 is MGHRA and CDR2 is YSYEKL. With V trimmed by 1 base and J by 15 bases, 10 bases remained unmatched. This CDR3 region has 14 residues. CDR3 in DNA: TGCGCCAGCAGCCAAGTGGGCCCGGGACAGGGTTTGTTCTTC. This codes for CASSQVGPGQGLFF.

The chain is built from TRBV19 and TRBJ1-1, with D uncertain. The V end was cut by 0 bases, the J end by 0 bases, with 5 bases between. Looked up from germline, CDR1 is LNHDA and CDR2 is SQIVND (reference sequence). The CDR3 length is 14 residues. In DNA, the CDR3 is TGTGCCAGTAGTATAGATCATGTGAACACTGAAGCTTTCTTT. This sequence encodes CASSIDHVNTEAFF.

The chain joins TRBV20-1 to TRBJ2-1; D is undetermined. Trimming took 6 bases from V and 7 from J, leaving 10 bases between them. This CDR3 has 11 residues. CDR1 is DFQATT and CDR2 is SNEGSKA in the germline V gene (reference sequence). In nucleotides, the CDR3 is TGCAGTGCCACCGTAGTGAATGAGCAGTTCTTC. It specifies CSATVVNEQFF.

The chain has TRBV5-4 and TRBJ2-1; 11 bases match TRBD2. CDR3 size: 16 residues. Per the germline V gene, CDR1 is SGHNT and CDR2 is YYREEE (reference sequence). V gave up 4 bases and J gave up 4 bases; unmatched junction bases: 7. CDR3 sequence: CASSPKTSGEYNEQFF. In DNA form, the CDR3 reads TGTGCCAGCAGCCCGAAGACTAGCGGGGAATACAATGAGCAGTTCTTC.

V usage is TRBV5-5 and J usage is TRBJ1-1; no clear D gene. The CDR3 runs 14 residues. V lost 3 bases and J 4 bases, leaving 13 bases between the germline ends. Germline V gives CDR1 SGHKS, CDR2 YYEKEE (reference sequence). The CDR3 spells CASSWDLGVTEAFF. The CDR3 DNA is TGTGCCAGCAGCTGGGATCTCGGTGTCACTGAAGCTTTCTTT.

V gene TRBV3-1 (or the pseudogene TRBV3-2) combines with J gene TRBJ2-5; D is possibly TRBD1 or TRBD2 (7 bases each). CDR1 and CDR2 (germline): LGHDT, YNNKEL (reference sequence). This CDR3 contains 13 residues. Deletions cut 6 bases from V and 3 bases from J, with 11 bases between. CDR3 in amino acids: CASRGGGEETQYF. CDR3 DNA: TGTGCCAGCAGGGGAGGGGGCGAAGAGACCCAGTACTTC.

V gene TRBV3-1 (or the pseudogene TRBV3-2) combines with J gene TRBJ1-3, with TRBD1 matching 10 bases. V gave up 4 bases and J gave up 4 bases; unmatched junction bases: 7. The CDR3 extends over 16 amino acids. Germline V gene data show CDR1 as LGHDT and CDR2 as YNNKEL (reference sequence). The CDR3: CASSPWDRGEGNTIYF. As DNA, the CDR3 is TGTGCCAGCAGCCCTTGGGACAGGGGTGAAGGAAACACCATATATTTT.

The rearrangement joins TRBV27 to TRBJ1-1, with a possible D match to TRBD1 (5 bases). The CDR3 consists of 17 residues. The V end lost 4 bases, the J end lost 8 bases, and 26 bases lay between the germline ends. The V gene's germline CDR1 is MNHEY and CDR2 SMNVEV (reference sequence). The CDR3 region has the DNA TGTGCCAGCAGTTCAGGGAATTGGGCTTGGGGGGGGACCGAAGCTTTCTTT. It codes for CASSSGNWAWGGTEAFF.

The chain employs TRBV14 and TRBJ1-1; unclear D gene. Trimming took 3 bases from V and 1 from J, leaving 24 bases between them. Germline CDR1 and CDR2: SGHDN and FVKESK. The CDR3 consists of 19 residues. The CDR3 nucleotides read TGTGCCAGCAGCCAGACTTTCCGGGAGACCAAAAGACAGAACACTGAAGCTTTCTTT. This codes for CASSQTFRETKRQNTEAFF. The variable domain in full, completed from reference TRBV14 and TRBJ1-1, reads EAGVTQFPSHSVIEKGQTVTLRCDPISGHDNLYWYRRVMGKEIKFLLHFVKESKQDESGMPNNRFLAERTGGTYSTLKVQPAELEDSGVYFCASSQTFRETKRQNTEAFFGQGTRLTVV.

This clone is medium-sized in the sample. V is TRBV27 and J is TRBJ2-7, with 9 bases matching TRBD2. V trimming: 6 bases; J trimming: 3 bases; junction bases outside the gene matches: 3. Germline V gives CDR1 MNHEY, CDR2 SMNVEV (reference sequence). The CDR3 extends over 13 amino acids. CDR3 DNA sequence: TGTGCCAGCAGGGCTAGCGGGGTCTACGAGCAGTACTTC. It is translated as CASRASGVYEQYF.

The chain has TRBV7-9 and TRBJ1-2; 9 bases agree with TRBD1. The CDR3 totals 14 residues. V gave up 1 base and J gave up 7 bases; unmatched junction bases: 4. Germline V gives CDR1 SEHNR, CDR2 FQNEAQ (reference sequence). This CDR3 reads CASSLEGQGPGYTF. In nucleotides, the CDR3 is TGTGCCAGCAGCTTAGAGGGACAGGGCCCTGGCTACACCTTC.

The V call is TRBV19, the J call TRBJ1-2, with 10 bases matching TRBD1. Germline assignment: CDR1 LNHDA and CDR2 SQIVND (reference sequence). V lost 3 bases, J lost 3 bases, and 7 bases stayed unmatched. This CDR3 comprises 16 residues. CDR3: CASSMEGTGVYYGYTF. CDR3 bases: TGTGCCAGTAGTATGGAGGGGACAGGGGTTTACTATGGCTACACCTTC.

This clone appeared once. This rearrangement joins TRBV30 to TRBJ1-4; D uncertain. The germline V gene encodes CDR1 GTSNPN and CDR2 SVGIG (reference sequence). CDR3 length equals 13 residues. Trimming left V 3 bases short and J 6 bases short, with 11 bases between. CDR3 residues: CAWRGAPYEKLFF. Here the CDR3 DNA reads TGTGCCTGGAGGGGAGCTCCTTATGAAAAACTGTTTTTT.

The chain combines TRBV2 with TRBJ2-1; 15 positions match TRBD2. CDR1 and CDR2 from the germline V gene are SNHLY and FYNNEI. V shed 5 bases and J 15 bases; nucleotides not matched to a gene: 11. The CDR3 runs to 15 residues. Here the CDR3 reads CASSPRTSGGAPWFF. The CDR3 DNA is TGTGCCAGCAGTCCCCGGACTAGCGGGGGGGCACCCTGGTTCTTC.

The chain combines TRBV3-1 (or the pseudogene TRBV3-2) with TRBJ2-1; D might be TRBD2 (6 bases). The CDR3 has 13 residues. CDR1 and CDR2 from the germline V gene are LGHDT and YNNKEL (reference sequence). Trimming stripped 2 bases from V and 6 bases from J, with 8 bases between. The CDR3 here is CASSQQGLNEQFF. DNA of the CDR3: TGTGCCAGCAGCCAACAGGGACTCAATGAGCAGTTCTTC.

The chain joins TRBV29-1 to TRBJ2-5; D possibly matches TRBD1 or TRBD2 (5 bases each). Germline V gene data show CDR1 as SQVTM and CDR2 as ANQGSEA. V lost 7 bases to trimming and J lost 7 bases, with 16 bases between them. The CDR3 spans 12 residues. CDR3 region: CSASEGIGTQYF. The CDR3 bases are TGCAGCGCCTCTGAGGGGATCGGGACCCAGTACTTC. Supplemented by reference TRBV29-1 and TRBJ2-5, the full variable domain reads SAVISQKPSRDICQRGTSLTIQCQVDSQVTMMFWYRQQPGQSLTLIATANQGSEATYESGFVIDKFPISRPNLTFSTLTVSNMSPEDSSIYLCSASEGIGTQYFGPGTRLLVL.

CDR3 amino acids: CASSLEFFSGANVLTF. Written as DNA, the CDR3 is TGTGCCAGCAGCTTGGAATTTTTCTCTGGGGCCAACGTCCTGACTTTC. The rearrangement joins TRBV5-8 to TRBJ2-6; the D is unclear. The CDR3 loop spans 16 amino acids. The germline V gene has CDR1 SGHTS and CDR2 YDEGEE. The germline V and J ends were trimmed by 0 bases and 0 bases, with 7 bases remaining between them. Full variable domain (missing parts from reference TRBV5-8 and TRBJ2-6): EAGVTQSPTHLIKTRGQQATLRCSPISGHTSVYWYQQALGLGLQFLLWYDEGEERNRGNFPPRFSGRQFPNYSSELNVNALELEDSALYLCASSLEFFSGANVLTFGAGSRLTVL.